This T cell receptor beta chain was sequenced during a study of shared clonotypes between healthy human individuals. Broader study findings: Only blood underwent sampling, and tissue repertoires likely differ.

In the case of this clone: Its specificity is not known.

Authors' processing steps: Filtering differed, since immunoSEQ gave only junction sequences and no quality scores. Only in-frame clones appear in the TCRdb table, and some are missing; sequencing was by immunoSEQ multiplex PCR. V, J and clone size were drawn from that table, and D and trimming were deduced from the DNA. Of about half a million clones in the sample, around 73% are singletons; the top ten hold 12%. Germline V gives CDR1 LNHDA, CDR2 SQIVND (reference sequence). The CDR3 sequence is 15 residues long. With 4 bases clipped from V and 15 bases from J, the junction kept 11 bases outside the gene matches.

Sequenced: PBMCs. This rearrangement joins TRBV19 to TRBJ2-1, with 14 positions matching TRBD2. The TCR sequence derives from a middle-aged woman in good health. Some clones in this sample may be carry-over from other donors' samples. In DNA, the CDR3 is TGTGCCAGTAGTAAGGGACTAGCGGGAGCCCACCAGCGGTTCTTC. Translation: CASSKGLAGAHQRFF.